The T cell receptor beta chain described here comes from a study of T cell responses to AZD1222 COVID-19 vaccine (dated by TCRdb to about 2021). Broadly, across the study: TCR sequencing covered about 230 trial participants: 207 given two doses of AZD1222 and about 26 given two doses of MenACWY control vaccine. Trial participants were enrolled by age into subgroups of 18-55, 56-69 and 70-plus years, and approximately 150, 30 and 60 TCR-sequenced participants, respectively, were included in these subgroups. The full study reports these points: Because no samples from the day 14 peak response were available, repertoires could be characterized only after the peak T cell response. Only 5 to 7 AZD1222 recipients were SARS-CoV-2 seropositive at baseline, limiting conclusions about previously exposed vaccinees. The whole spike protein was spanned by vaccine-associated CD4 TCRs, and dominant responses were seen in regions 160-218 and 743-854. Reportedly, close to half of the unique spike-specific TCRs recognized epitopes lying outside the regions that are mutated in the B.1.351 and B.1.1.7 variants. After two AZD1222 doses, spike-specific TCR breadth and depth were significantly higher than at day 0 and than in MenACWY recipients. Participants were mostly white British, with more females than males. The authors suggested clonal diversity may have been underestimated. In the small 56-69-year group, the increase in depth fell short of significance, most likely because of low power.

V ends up 7 bases short and J 6 bases short, with an unmatched junction base count of 9. The CDR3 runs 14 amino acids, cysteine and phenylalanine included. The sequence is cut down to CDR3 DNA, 42 bases in frame from base 1. The germline V gene provides CDR1 MDHEN and CDR2 SYDVKM. Concerning this clone: What antigen it recognizes has not been identified. The sample holds no much larger clone one base away, and base qualities are not on file.

The CDR3 regions of human TCRbeta chains were subjected to immunosequencing. The paper's processing steps were these. Repertoire TCRs were matched against a reference library of SARS-CoV-2-specific TCRs generated with the MIRA antigen-specificity platform. Breadth was defined as the fraction of unique TCRs that were SARS-CoV-2-associated, and depth was defined as the fraction of total T cells that were SARS-CoV-2-associated. Using the MIRA data, each spike-specific TCR was assigned both to the spike region to which the TCR was reactive and to a CD4 or CD8 class. Log10-transformed breadth and depth values were compared by one-way ANOVA with Sidak's multiple comparisons tests. TCRdb re-hosts the immuneACCESS table, in-frame sequences only. Its copies lack some clones; in the studies checked, an unresolved V gene accounts for under half of them, and the cause for the rest is not known. The D gene and trimming were derived from the DNA, and the V and J assignments and clone size from that table. The sample profile shows more than 120,000 clones; roughly 90% of them were found once. 1.5% to 2% of the sample goes to the ten largest clones.

Sample time point, as interpreted from the label and publication: about 28 days (+/-7) after the second vaccine dose. AZD1222 recipients with second doses at about 4 weeks or about 12 weeks were pooled, because spike-specific TCR depth and breadth did not differ between schedules. Samples from vaccinated people were obtained from the UK trials COV001 and COV002, which included a single-blind randomized controlled phase 2/3 trial of AZD1222 (ChAdOx1 nCoV-19) in healthy adults. For TCRbeta chain sequencing, PBMC samples from trial participants were taken at day 0 and at day 28 after the second dose.

This material consisted of peripheral blood, taken 28 days after the second AZD1222 dose. Recombination joined TRBV28 with TRBJ1-1, with TRBD1 matching 9 junction bases. This clonotype was obtained from an adult who received the AZD1222 COVID-19 vaccine. The CDR3 region: CASTAGTGRAEAFF. The DNA reads TGTGCCAGCACCGCCGGGACAGGGAGGGCTGAAGCTTTCTTT. Extended through the reference TRBV28 and TRBJ1-1 proteins, this CDR3 yields the full variable domain: DVKVTQSSRYLVKRTGEKVFLECVQDMDHENMFWYRQDPGLGLRLIYFSYDVKMKEKGDIPEGYSVSREKKERFSLILESASTNQTSMYLCASTAGTGRAEAFFGQGTRLTVV.